This T cell receptor (beta chain) is from a study of neurological immune-mediated disorders. Study outcomes and limitations: None of the CDR3 amino acid sequences of expanded clones recurred across subjects, suggesting private repertoires in all groups.

Unsorted libraries were derived from 2 million PBMCs stored at -80 C. Over 160 million TCR-beta sequences from 15-18 subjects were obtained in each sequencing run. TCRdb re-called the 5' RACE reads through MiXCR, storing one row per CDR3 protein. The profile shows about 82,000 distinct CDR3 sequences, approximately 2.8% of them singletons. The CDR3 totals 15 residues. CDR1 and CDR2 (germline): LGHNA, YSLEER. Trimming took off 0 bases at V and 3 bases at J, with 9 bases between the two ends. This clonotype was counted at least ten times. Its antigen is still unknown. This TCR came from a woman under 40 with multiple sclerosis. The sequencing sample was made of PBMCs. V is TRBV4-3 and J is TRBJ1-5; D call uncertain. The CDR3 loop reads CASSQDWVINQPQHF. DNA for the CDR3: TGCGCCAGCAGCCAAGACTGGGTTATCAATCAGCCCCAGCATTTT.